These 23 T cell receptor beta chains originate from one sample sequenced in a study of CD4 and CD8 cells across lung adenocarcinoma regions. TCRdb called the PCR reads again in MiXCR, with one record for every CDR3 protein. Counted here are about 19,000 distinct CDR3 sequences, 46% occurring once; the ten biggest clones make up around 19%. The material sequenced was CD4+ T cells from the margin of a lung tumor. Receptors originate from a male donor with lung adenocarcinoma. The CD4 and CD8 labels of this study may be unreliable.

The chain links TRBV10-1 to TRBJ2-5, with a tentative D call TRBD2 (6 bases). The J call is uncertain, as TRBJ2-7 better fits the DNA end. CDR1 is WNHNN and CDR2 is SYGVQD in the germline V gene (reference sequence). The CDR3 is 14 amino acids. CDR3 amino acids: CASSEGDSIYEQYF. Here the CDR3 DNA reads TGCGCCAGCAGTGAGGGGGACTCGATTTACGAGCAGTACTTC.

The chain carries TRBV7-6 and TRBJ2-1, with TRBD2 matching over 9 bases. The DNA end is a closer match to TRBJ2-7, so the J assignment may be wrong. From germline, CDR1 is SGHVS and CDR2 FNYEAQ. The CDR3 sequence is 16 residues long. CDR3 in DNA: TGTGCCAGCAGCTTGGAATTTAGCGGGAGACAGTACGAGCAGTACTTC. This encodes CASSLEFSGRQYEQYF.

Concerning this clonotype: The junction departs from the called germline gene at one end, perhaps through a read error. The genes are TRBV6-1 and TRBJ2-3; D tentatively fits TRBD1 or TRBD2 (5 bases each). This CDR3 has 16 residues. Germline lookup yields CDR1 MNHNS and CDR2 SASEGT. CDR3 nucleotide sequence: TGTGCCAGCCGGGCCCCGGGGCGGCGAGCCAAAAATACGCAGTATTTC. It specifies CASRAPGRRAKNTQYF.

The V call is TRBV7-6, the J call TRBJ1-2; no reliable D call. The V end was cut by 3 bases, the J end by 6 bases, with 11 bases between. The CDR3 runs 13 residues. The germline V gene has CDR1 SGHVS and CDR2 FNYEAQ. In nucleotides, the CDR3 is TGTGCCAGCAGCTTGTACGGCATAGATGGCTACACCTTC. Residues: CASSLYGIDGYTF.

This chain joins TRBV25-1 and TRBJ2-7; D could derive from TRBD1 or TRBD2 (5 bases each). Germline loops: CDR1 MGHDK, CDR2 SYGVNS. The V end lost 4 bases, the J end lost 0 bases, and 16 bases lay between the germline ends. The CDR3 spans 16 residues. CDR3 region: CASSAGTSLFSYEQYF. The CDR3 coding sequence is TGTGCCAGCAGTGCCGGGACCTCATTATTCTCCTACGAGCAGTACTTC.

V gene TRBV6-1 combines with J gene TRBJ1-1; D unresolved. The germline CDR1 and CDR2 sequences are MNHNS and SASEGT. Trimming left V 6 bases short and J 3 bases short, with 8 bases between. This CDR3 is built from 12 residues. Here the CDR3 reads CASSRLYTEAFF. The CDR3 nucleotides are TGTGCCAGCAGCAGGTTGTACACTGAAGCTTTCTTT.

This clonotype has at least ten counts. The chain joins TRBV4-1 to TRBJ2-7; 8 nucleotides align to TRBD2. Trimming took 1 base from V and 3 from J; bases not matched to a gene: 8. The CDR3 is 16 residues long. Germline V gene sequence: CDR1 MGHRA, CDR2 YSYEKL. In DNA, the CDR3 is TGCGCCAGCAGCCAAGGGGTAGCGGGAACGTTCTACGAGCAGTACTTC. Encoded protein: CASSQGVAGTFYEQYF.

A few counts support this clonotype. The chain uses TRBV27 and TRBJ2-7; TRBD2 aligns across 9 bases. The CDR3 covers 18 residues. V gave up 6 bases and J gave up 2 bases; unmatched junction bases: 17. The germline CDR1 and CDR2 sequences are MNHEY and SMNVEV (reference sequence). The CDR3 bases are TGTGCCAGCAGCCCACTTGGGGGACCGCGGGAGGGGACCTACGAGCAGTACGTC. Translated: CASSPLGGPREGTYEQYV.

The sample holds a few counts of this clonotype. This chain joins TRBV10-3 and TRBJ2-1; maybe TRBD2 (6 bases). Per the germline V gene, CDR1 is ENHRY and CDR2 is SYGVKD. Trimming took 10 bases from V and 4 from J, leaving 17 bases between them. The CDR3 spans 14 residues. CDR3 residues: CATSRVADYNEQFF. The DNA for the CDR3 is TGTGCCACCTCTAGGGTAGCGGATTACAATGAGCAGTTCTTC.

The CDR3 here is CASKLQSSGANVQYF. CDR3 bases: TGTGCCAGCAAACTACAGAGCTCTGGGGCCAACGTGCAGTACTTC. This chain connects TRBV6-1 to TRBJ2-6; possible D gene TRBD1, 5 bases. The J call is in doubt because the DNA end fits TRBJ2-7 better. The germline V gene has CDR1 MNHNS and CDR2 SASEGT. This CDR3 region has 15 residues.

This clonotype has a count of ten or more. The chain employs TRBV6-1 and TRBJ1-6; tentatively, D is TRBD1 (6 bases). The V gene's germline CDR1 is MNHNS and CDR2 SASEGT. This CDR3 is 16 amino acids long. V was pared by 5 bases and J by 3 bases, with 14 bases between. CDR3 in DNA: TGTGCCAGCAGTCCGGGACGGGACATCTATAATTCACCCCTCCACTTT. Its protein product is CASSPGRDIYNSPLHF.

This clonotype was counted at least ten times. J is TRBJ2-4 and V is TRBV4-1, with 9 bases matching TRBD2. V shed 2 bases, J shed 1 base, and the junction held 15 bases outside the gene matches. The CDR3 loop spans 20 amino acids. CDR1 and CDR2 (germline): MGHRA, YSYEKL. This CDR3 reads CASSQRHAGGRGGAKNIQYF. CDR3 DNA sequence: TGCGCCAGCAGCCAACGTCACGCGGGAGGGAGGGGGGGGGCCAAAAACATTCAGTACTTC.

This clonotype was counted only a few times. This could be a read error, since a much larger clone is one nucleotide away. This CDR3 is CASSYPRARETQYF. Written as DNA, the CDR3 is TGTGCCAGCAGCTACCCTAGGGCCCGAGAGACCCAGTACTTC. V usage is TRBV7-2 and J usage is TRBJ2-1; D not certain. The J call may be in error: the DNA end matches TRBJ2-5 better. Germline V CDR1 and CDR2: SGHTA, FQGNSA. The CDR3 consists of 14 residues.

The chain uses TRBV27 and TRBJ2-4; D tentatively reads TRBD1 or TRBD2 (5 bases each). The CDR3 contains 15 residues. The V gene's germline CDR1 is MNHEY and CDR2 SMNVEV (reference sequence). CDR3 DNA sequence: TGTTGCCGCAGGTCGGGGCTGCAAGACACAAACATTCAGTACTTC. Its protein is CCRRSGLQDTNIQYF.

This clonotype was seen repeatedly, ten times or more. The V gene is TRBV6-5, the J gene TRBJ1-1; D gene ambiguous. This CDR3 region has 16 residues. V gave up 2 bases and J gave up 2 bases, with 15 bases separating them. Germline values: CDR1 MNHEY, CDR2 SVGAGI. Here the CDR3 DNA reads TGTGCCAGCAGTTACAACCTCAACACGAGAAACACTGAAGCTTTCTTT. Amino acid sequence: CASSYNLNTRNTEAFF.

The CDR3 DNA is TGTGCCAGCAGCCCGCGGGCTCCCCCTTTGAATGAGCAGTTCTTC. It codes for CASSPRAPPLNEQFF. The chain recombines TRBV7-9 with TRBJ2-1; D possibly corresponds to TRBD2 (5 bases). Germline V gene lookup returns CDR1 SEHNR and CDR2 FQNEAQ (reference sequence). Trimming shortened V by 5 bases and J by 7 bases, and 18 bases separated the two germline ends. This CDR3 has 15 amino acids.

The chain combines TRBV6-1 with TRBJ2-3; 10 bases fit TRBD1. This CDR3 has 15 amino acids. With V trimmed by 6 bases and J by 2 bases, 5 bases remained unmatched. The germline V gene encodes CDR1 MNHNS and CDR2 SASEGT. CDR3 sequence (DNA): TGTGCCAGCAGGCAGACAGGGGGCTCCACAGATACGCAGTATTTT. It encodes CASRQTGGSTDTQYF.

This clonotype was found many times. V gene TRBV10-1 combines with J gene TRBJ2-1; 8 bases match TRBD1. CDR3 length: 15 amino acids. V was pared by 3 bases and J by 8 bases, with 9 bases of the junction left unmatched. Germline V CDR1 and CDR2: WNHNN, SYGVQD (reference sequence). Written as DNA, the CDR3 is TGCGCCAGCAGTGATCCGGGACAGGAGTATGATGAGCAGTTCTTC. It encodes CASSDPGQEYDEQFF.

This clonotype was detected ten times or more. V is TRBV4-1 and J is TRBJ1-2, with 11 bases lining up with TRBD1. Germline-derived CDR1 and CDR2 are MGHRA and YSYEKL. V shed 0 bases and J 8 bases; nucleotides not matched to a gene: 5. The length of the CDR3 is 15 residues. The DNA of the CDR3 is TGCGCCAGCAGCCAAGAGGGACAGGGGGTTCGGGGCTACACCTTC. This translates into CASSQEGQGVRGYTF.

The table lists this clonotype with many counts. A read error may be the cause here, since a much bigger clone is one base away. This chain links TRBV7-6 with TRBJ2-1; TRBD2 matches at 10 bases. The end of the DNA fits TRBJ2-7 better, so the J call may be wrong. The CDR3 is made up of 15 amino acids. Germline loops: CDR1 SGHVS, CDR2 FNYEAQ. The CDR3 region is CASSLVGSGRNEQYF. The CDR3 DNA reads TGTGCCAGCAGCTTAGTTGGTAGCGGGAGGAATGAGCAGTACTTC.

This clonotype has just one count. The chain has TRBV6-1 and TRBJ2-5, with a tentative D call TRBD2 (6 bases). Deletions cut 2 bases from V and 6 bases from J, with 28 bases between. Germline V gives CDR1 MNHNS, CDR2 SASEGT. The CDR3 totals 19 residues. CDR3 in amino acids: CASSEFAGRSVFAKKTQYF. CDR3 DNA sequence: TGTGCCAGCAGTGAATTCGCGGGGCGGTCGGTCTTTGCCAAAAAGACCCAGTACTTC.

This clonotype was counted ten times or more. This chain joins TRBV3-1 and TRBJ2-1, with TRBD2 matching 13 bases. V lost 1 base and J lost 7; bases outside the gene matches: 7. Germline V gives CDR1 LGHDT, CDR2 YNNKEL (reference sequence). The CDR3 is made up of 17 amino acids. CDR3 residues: CASSQGGGTSGMNEQFF. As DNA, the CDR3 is TGTGCCAGCAGCCAAGGTGGGGGGACTAGCGGGATGAATGAGCAGTTCTTC.

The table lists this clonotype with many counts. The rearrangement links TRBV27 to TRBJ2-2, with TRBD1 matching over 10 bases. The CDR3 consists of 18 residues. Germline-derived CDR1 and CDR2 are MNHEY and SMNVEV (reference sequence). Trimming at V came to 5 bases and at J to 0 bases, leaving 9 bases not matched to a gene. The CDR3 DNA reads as TGTGCCAGCAGTACCCGGGACAGGGGACATACGAACACCGGGGAGCTGTTTTTT. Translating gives CASSTRDRGHTNTGELFF.